This T cell receptor (beta chain) was profiled in a study of T cells in Graves' hyperthyroidism and ophthalmopathy (dated by TCRdb to the late 2010s). In the study overall: Peripheral blood was sampled at the time of initial diagnosis, prior to any treatment. To identify TCR V-J signatures that set the groups apart, the researchers used a discovery cohort of 100 or so patients, made up of roughly 45 with Graves' ophthalmopathy and 55 to 65 with stable Graves' hyperthyroidism. An independent validation cohort of around 20 hyperthyroidism patients and 17 patients who later progressed to ophthalmopathy tested prospective prediction of ophthalmopathy. For training and testing, the approximately 97 patients in the discovery cohort were randomly divided in a 7:3 ratio. The study also compared thyroid tissue and blood T-cell repertoires from over 5 Graves' hyperthyroidism patients. After blood sampling, hyperthyroidism patients were treated with methimazole at a starting dose of 30 mg daily, and ophthalmopathy patients were treated with high-dose intravenous methylprednisolone. The paper reports TCR Vbeta CDR3 sequencing of roughly 140 peripheral blood samples: under 45 ophthalmopathy, fewer than 80 hyperthyroidism and 17 progressor patients.

In the germline V gene (reference sequence), CDR1 corresponds to LNHDA and CDR2 to SQIVND. Between the V and J ends, shortened by 6 bases and 0 bases respectively, the junction contains 16 bases. The CDR3 spans 16 residues, from the cysteine through the phenylalanine. Here the CDR3 DNA is all that survives: 48 bases in frame from base 1. What the authors observed across the whole study: Most expanded thyroid clonotypes (frequency above 0.001) were also detected in blood, suggesting blood repertoires may reflect thyroid immune responses. No statistical method was used to set the sample size in advance, and investigators knew the group allocation. In cross-validation, a model built on a 13 V-J signature told ophthalmopathy apart from stable hyperthyroidism with 85% to 90% sensitivity and around 84% specificity, and in testing the same model reached 80%/75%. In validation, the model predicted progression to ophthalmopathy a median of about 6 months before onset, with around 70% sensitivity and roughly 77% specificity.

Ophthalmopathy patients had moderately to severely active disease, Clinical Activity Score of at least 3, NOSPECS grade of at least 4, and duration under 3 months. Patients with uncontrolled infections, other autoimmune diseases, pregnancy or lactation were excluded. Diagnoses were established on the basis of clinical symptoms, serum thyroxine and TRAb, thyroid ultrasound, and orbital computed tomography. Ficoll-Paque density gradient centrifugation was used to isolate PBMCs from around 10 ml of fresh peripheral blood. Trizol reagent was used to extract total RNA, and RNA quality was then checked on an Agilent 2100 Bioanalyzer. The TCR beta CDR3 regions were amplified from the RNA transcripts. The TCR CDR3 was subjected to a first round of RT-PCR using the HTBI primer set and the Qiagen OneStep RT-PCR kit. A second multiplex PCR round built the libraries, followed by size selection and purification. Libraries were sequenced paired-end with 100 bp reads on an Illumina HiSeq2000. In the original analysis: SOAPnuke was used to process the raw data, with reads discarded if the reads contained adapters or uncalled bases, had a mean Phred below 15, or lacked an exact constant-primer or identifier match. High-quality paired reads were merged with COPE v1.2.5, and unique nucleotide sequences were defined as clonotypes. MiTCR v1.1 was used to align clonotypes to the IMGT TRBV, TRBD and TRBJ reference segments. The analysis was restricted to V-J combinations with a frequency above 0.0001, which together covered 99.2% of the repertoires. The TCS score was defined as F50 (clonal expansion) divided by E x V (chaos), with BLOSUM62-based TCRdist calculated between CDR3 peptides within each V-J. Welch's t-statistics and random forest reduced fewer than 600 V-J features to roughly 13, which were used in a naive Bayes classifier (R e1071). TCRdb passed the public sequencing reads through fastp at Q25 and MiXCR, retaining productive beta sequences. Each CDR3 protein gets just one entry, which takes the most common genes and DNA from the rows behind it. These V and J calls rely on TCRdb rather than the paper's analysis. The sample profile shows hundreds of thousands of distinct CDR3 sequences; roughly a fifth of them were found once. 35% to 40% of the sample rests with the top ten.

A note on this clonotype: Its antigen specificity is not known. Within one base of it there is no much larger clone, and no base qualities were kept.

The receptor chain draws on TRBV19 and TRBJ2-3; 6 matching bases give a weak D call of TRBD1. Sequencing input: blood. The clonotype was recovered from a man between 50 and 59 years old with Graves' ophthalmopathy. In nucleotide form, the sequence is TGTGCCAGTAGCCCGGGACAACCCTCTAGCACAGATACGCAGTATTTT. Protein translation: CASSPGQPSSTDTQYF. The entire variable domain, with the stretches around the CDR3 drawn from the reference TRBV19 and TRBJ2-3 proteins, is DGGITQSPKYLFRKEGQNVTLSCEQNLNHDAMYWYRQDPGQGLRLIYYSQIVNDFQKGDIAEGYSVSREKKESFPLTVTSAQKNPTAFYLCASSPGQPSSTDTQYFGPGTRLTVL.